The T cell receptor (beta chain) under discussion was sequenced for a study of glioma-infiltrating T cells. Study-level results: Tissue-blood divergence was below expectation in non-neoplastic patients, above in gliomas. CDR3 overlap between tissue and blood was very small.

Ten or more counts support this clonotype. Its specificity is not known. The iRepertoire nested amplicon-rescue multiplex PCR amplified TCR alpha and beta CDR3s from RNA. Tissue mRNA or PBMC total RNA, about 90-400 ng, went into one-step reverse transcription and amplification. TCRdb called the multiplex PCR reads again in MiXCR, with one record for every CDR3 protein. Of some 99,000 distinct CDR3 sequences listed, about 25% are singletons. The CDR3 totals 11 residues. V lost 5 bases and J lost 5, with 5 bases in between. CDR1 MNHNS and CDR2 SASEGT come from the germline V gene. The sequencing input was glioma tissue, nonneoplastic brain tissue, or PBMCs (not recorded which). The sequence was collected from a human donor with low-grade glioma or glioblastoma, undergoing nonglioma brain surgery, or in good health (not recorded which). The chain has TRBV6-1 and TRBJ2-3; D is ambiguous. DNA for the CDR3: TGTGCCAGCAGTACAAGAGATACGCAGTATTTT. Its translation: CASSTRDTQYF.